The clone carrying this TCR beta chain was picked up one time. The sample comes from a study of shared clonotypes between healthy human individuals. The V gene end was trimmed by 3 bases and the J gene end by 7 bases; junction bases not matched to a gene: 2. The CDR3 has 12 residues. Germline V gene data show CDR1 as KGHSH and CDR2 as LQKENI. Produced via immunoSEQ multiplex PCR; TCRdb's table is partial and in-frame only. The data show about 1 million clones, about 75% seen once. The chain employs TRBV18 and TRBJ1-2, with TRBD1 matching over 7 bases. The receptor's source is a man younger than 30 in good health. Material for sequencing was memory CD4+ T cells sorted from blood. As for subset: CD45RA-negative fraction. The CDR3 bases are TGTGCCAGCTCACCCTACAGGGGTGGCTACACCTTC. Translated: CASSPYRGGYTF.